What follows are 23 T cell receptor beta chains derived from one specimen sequenced in a study of identical twins. Using its own MiXCR run on the 5' RACE reads, TCRdb lists one record per CDR3 protein. The sample carries some 710,000 distinct CDR3 sequences, over 5% recorded once. Specimen: naive T cells sorted from blood. Receptors were obtained from a man between 18 and 29 years old in good health.

The chain joins TRBV7-8 to TRBJ1-5, with 11 bases identical to TRBD1. The CDR3 has 15 residues. Trimming removed 7 bases from V and 5 bases from J; junction bases left unmatched: 7. Germline V gene lookup returns CDR1 SGHVS and CDR2 FQNEAQ. The CDR3 spells CASTSGTGGYQPQHF. DNA for the CDR3: TGTGCCAGCACGTCCGGGACAGGGGGATATCAGCCCCAGCATTTT.

CDR3 in amino acids: CASSPDSTYNEQFF. The CDR3 coding sequence is TGTGCCAGCAGCCCAGACAGTACCTACAATGAGCAGTTCTTC. The chain employs TRBV9 and TRBJ2-1; maybe TRBD1 (5 bases). Trimming shortened V by 4 bases and J by 2 bases, and 10 bases separated the two germline ends. From germline, CDR1 is SGDLS and CDR2 YYNGEE. The CDR3 covers 14 residues.

This clonotype has at least ten counts. V and J are TRBV6-4 and TRBJ1-6, with a possible D match to TRBD1 (6 bases). Germline values: CDR1 MRHNA, CDR2 SNTAGT. The CDR3 has 15 residues. Between the trimmed V and J ends, which lost 2 bases and 13 bases, there was a span of 18 bases. CDR3 amino acids: CASSDAKQGSWPLHF. In DNA form, the CDR3 reads TGTGCCAGCAGTGACGCCAAACAGGGATCATGGCCCCTCCACTTT.

This clonotype was detected many times. The rearrangement uses TRBV12-3 or TRBV12-4 and TRBJ2-1; TRBD2 aligns across 10 bases. Trimming removed 6 bases from V and 6 bases from J; junction bases left unmatched: 11. CDR3 size: 16 residues. CDR3 residues: CASSRHSGRPPNEQFF. DNA of the CDR3: TGTGCCAGCAGCCGCCATAGCGGGAGGCCTCCCAATGAGCAGTTCTTC.

V gene TRBV5-1 combines with J gene TRBJ2-1; TRBD1 matches 9 bases. The CDR3 length is 19 residues. Germline values: CDR1 SGHRS, CDR2 YFSETQ. J lost 0 bases, V lost 0 bases, and 10 bases had no gene match. CDR3 bases: TGCGCCAGCAGCTTGGCGGGACAGGGCACCATTATCTCCTACAATGAGCAGTTCTTC. This translates into CASSLAGQGTIISYNEQFF.

The genes are TRBV6-5 and TRBJ1-2; 7 bases match TRBD1. The CDR3 is made up of 17 amino acids. V was pared by 0 bases and J by 4 bases, with 11 bases of the junction left unmatched. Germline CDR1 and CDR2: MNHEY and SVGAGI. CDR3 sequence reads: CASSYSKADRLRYGYTF. The CDR3 nucleotides are TGTGCCAGCAGTTACTCGAAGGCGGACAGGCTCCGCTATGGCTACACCTTC.

This clonotype was picked up many times. J is TRBJ1-6 and V is TRBV5-4; TRBD1 might be the D (6 bases). The germline V and J ends were trimmed by 4 bases and 7 bases, with 12 bases remaining between them. CDR3 length: 14 residues. Looked up from germline, CDR1 is SGHNT and CDR2 is YYREEE (reference sequence). CDR3: CASSTPGVNSPLHF. In nucleotides, the CDR3 is TGTGCCAGCAGCACCCCAGGGGTGAATTCACCCCTCCACTTT.

For the CDR3, the DNA is TGTGCCACCACGACAGGGGGGAGCAATGAGCAGTTCTTC. Translated, it gives CATTTGGSNEQFF. The rearrangement uses TRBV24-1 and TRBJ2-1, with 9 bases lining up with TRBD1. CDR1 KGHDR and CDR2 SFDVKD come from the germline V gene. The CDR3 sequence is 13 residues long. With 8 bases clipped from V and 6 bases from J, the junction kept 4 bases outside the gene matches.

The rearrangement links TRBV12-3 or TRBV12-4 to TRBJ2-3, with D uncertain. Trimming shortened V by 7 bases and J by 7 bases, and 12 bases separated the two germline ends. This CDR3 contains 12 residues. CDR3 residues: CASKPSGNTQYF. CDR3 sequence (DNA): TGTGCCAGCAAGCCCTCAGGAAATACGCAGTATTTT.

This clonotype was seen ten or more times. This chain links TRBV10-3 with TRBJ2-3; 9 bases align to TRBD2. This CDR3 spans 17 amino acids. The trim removed 8 bases at V and 6 bases at J, leaving 18 bases unmatched. The germline V gene has CDR1 ENHRY and CDR2 SYGVKD. This chain's CDR3 is CAIGGGYSGSEADTQYF. In DNA, the CDR3 is TGTGCCATCGGCGGGGGATATAGCGGGAGCGAGGCGGATACGCAGTATTTT.

The DNA for the CDR3 is TGTGCCAGCAGCCAAGGATGGTCTGGGGCCAACGTCCTGACTTTC. Amino acid sequence: CASSQGWSGANVLTF. The rearrangement joins TRBV14 to TRBJ2-6, with D uncertain. V was cut by 1 base and J by 1 base, with 5 bases left in between. The CDR3 extends over 15 amino acids. Germline assignment: CDR1 SGHDN and CDR2 FVKESK.

This clonotype was picked up a small number of times. This sequence joins TRBV30 and TRBJ2-1; 8 bases fit TRBD2. V lost 4 bases, J lost 2 bases, and 4 bases stayed unmatched. The germline V gene has CDR1 GTSNPN and CDR2 SVGIG (reference sequence). The CDR3 spans 14 residues. For the CDR3, the DNA is TGTGCCTGGACCCCGGGACTAGCCTACAATGAGCAGTTCTTC. This sequence encodes CAWTPGLAYNEQFF. The full variable domain, its missing parts supplied by reference TRBV30 and TRBJ2-1, is SQTIHQWPATLVQPVGSPLSLECTVEGTSNPNLYWYRQAAGRGLQLLFYSVGIGQISSEVPQNLSASRPQDRQFILSSKKLLLSDSGFYLCAWTPGLAYNEQFFGPGTRLTVL.

This clonotype was counted ten times or more. V is TRBV4-1 and J is TRBJ2-7; TRBD2 matches at 9 bases. Germline V CDR1 and CDR2: MGHRA, YSYEKL. V was clipped by 4 bases and J by 2 bases; unmatched bases: 6. This CDR3 comprises 15 residues. This CDR3 reads CASSPELAGPYEQYV. CDR3 bases: TGCGCCAGCAGCCCAGAGCTAGCGGGACCCTACGAGCAGTACGTC.

This rearrangement joins TRBV5-1 to TRBJ2-3, with TRBD1 matching 7 bases. CDR3 length: 16 amino acids. The germline gives CDR1 SGHRS, CDR2 YFSETQ. V was clipped by 0 bases and J by 3 bases; unmatched bases: 7. The CDR3 spells CASSLEVAGGTDTQYF. The DNA for the CDR3 is TGCGCCAGCAGCTTGGAGGTCGCAGGGGGAACAGATACGCAGTATTTT.

This clonotype has at least ten counts. This rearrangement joins TRBV6-5 to TRBJ1-2; D is unclear. The germline V gene has CDR1 MNHEY and CDR2 SVGAGI. V was cut by 2 bases and J by 7 bases, with 11 bases left in between. CDR3 length: 13 amino acids. Written as DNA, the CDR3 is TGTGCCAGCAGTTACGGGGAAGGTCGTGGCTACACCTTC. Translated: CASSYGEGRGYTF.

The rearrangement joins TRBV6-5 to TRBJ1-1; the D is unclear. This CDR3 is built from 15 residues. Deletions cut 5 bases from V and 0 bases from J, with 13 bases between. CDR1 and CDR2 (germline): MNHEY, SVGAGI. The CDR3 DNA follows: TGTGCCAGCAGTCACCCGACGGGTCTGAACACTGAAGCTTTCTTT. Encoded protein: CASSHPTGLNTEAFF.

This clonotype was counted only a few times. V is TRBV19 and J is TRBJ1-1; possible D gene TRBD1, 5 bases. In germline, CDR1 is LNHDA, CDR2 SQIVND (reference sequence). V was clipped by 4 bases and J by 7 bases, with 13 bases between them. The CDR3 sequence is 13 residues long. The CDR3 is CASSKTTGIEAFF. CDR3 bases: TGTGCCAGTAGTAAAACTACAGGTATTGAAGCTTTCTTT.

The chain couples TRBV19 to TRBJ2-3; a weak D match, TRBD2 (7 bases). V was pared by 4 bases and J by 0 bases, with 20 bases between. Looked up from germline, CDR1 is LNHDA and CDR2 is SQIVND (reference sequence). The CDR3 length is 18 residues. CDR3 amino acids: CASSRFAAGAGSTDTQYF. In DNA form, the CDR3 reads TGTGCCAGTAGTAGATTCGCGGCGGGGGCCGGCAGCACAGATACGCAGTATTTT.

This clonotype turned up a few times. The chain uses TRBV20-1 and TRBJ2-2; 9 bases map to TRBD2. The CDR3 sequence is 14 residues long. Germline V gene lookup returns CDR1 DFQATT and CDR2 SNEGSKA (reference sequence). After removal of 6 bases from V and 2 bases from J, the junction contained 4 bases not matched to a gene. CDR3 nucleotide sequence: TGCAGTGCCACCGGGACTAGCAACACCGGGGAGCTGTTTTTT. Translated, it gives CSATGTSNTGELFF.

This chain connects TRBV27 to TRBJ2-3; the D gene is possibly TRBD1 (5 bases). Trimming stripped 8 bases from V and 5 bases from J, with 17 bases between. This CDR3 contains 14 residues. Germline lookup yields CDR1 MNHEY and CDR2 SMNVEV (reference sequence). The CDR3 protein is CASVGRGIQDTQYF. The CDR3 coding sequence is TGTGCCAGCGTAGGAAGGGGTATACAAGATACGCAGTATTTT.

This chain joins TRBV18 and TRBJ2-7; 7 bases match TRBD1. This CDR3 spans 14 amino acids. Germline lookup yields CDR1 KGHSH and CDR2 LQKENI. J gave up 3 bases and V 1 base, and 3 bases lay outside the gene matches. CDR3 amino acids: CASSPRDSFYEQYF. CDR3 in DNA: TGTGCCAGCTCACCACGGGACAGCTTCTACGAGCAGTACTTC.

This clonotype was picked up a small number of times. For the CDR3, the DNA is TGCAGTGCTCTACATGACAGGGCTGGGGCCAACGTCCTGACTTTC. Translated: CSALHDRAGANVLTF. V usage is TRBV20-1 and J usage is TRBJ2-6, with 7 bases that match TRBD1. The J segment lost 2 bases and the V segment lost 5 bases, leaving 6 bases of the junction unmatched. The germline gives CDR1 DFQATT, CDR2 SNEGSKA (reference sequence). The length of the CDR3 is 15 residues.

This clonotype was recorded many times. CDR3 DNA: TGTGCCAGCAGCTTAGCAAGGGGACCCAGTGGCTACACCTTC. Amino acids: CASSLARGPSGYTF. This sequence joins TRBV13 and TRBJ1-2; tentatively, D is TRBD1 (5 bases). The germline V gene encodes CDR1 PRHDT and CDR2 FYEKMQ (reference sequence). The CDR3 is made up of 14 amino acids. Deletions cut 1 base from V and 7 bases from J, with 13 bases between.